This entry concerns a single T cell receptor (beta chain). With 5 bases removed from V and 9 bases from J, the gap between germline ends came to 14 bases. The CDR3 spans 13 residues. From germline, CDR1 is SGHTA and CDR2 FQGTGA. Per the original data handling: The authors estimated nucleated cell counts from reference gene primer amplification. Clones were sequenced by immunoSEQ multiplex PCR, and TCRdb holds only the in-frame ones, with some missing. The V and J calls and the clone size are those of that table, but D and trimming were determined from the DNA. This sample carries fewer than 200,000 clones, roughly 76% of them seen once, and the ten largest clones take approximately 11%. Seattle patient enrollment occurred during active infection, with longitudinal follow-up thereafter. These data come from a study of blood T cell repertoires in COVID-19. Study-level background: Collection of acute and convalescent COVID-19 samples took place in the United States, Italy and Spain.

V usage is TRBV7-3 and J usage is TRBJ2-1, with D maybe TRBD2 (5 bases). The clonotype originates from a woman aged 40 to 55 with COVID-19, enrolled during active disease. Sequencing was carried out using peripheral blood. CDR3 sequence reads: CASSLRTLGEQFF. DNA of the CDR3: TGTGCCAGCAGCCTACGGACTCTCGGTGAGCAGTTCTTC.